One and the same sample provided the 10 T cell receptor beta chains below, sequenced in a study of early T cells in non-severe SARS-CoV-2 infection. In TCRdb, the 5' RACE reads were re-called with MiXCR into one record per CDR3 protein. The table shows around 50,000 distinct CDR3 sequences, with around 10% occurring only once. Sequencing used whole blood. These receptors were obtained from an adult who was a healthcare worker with PCR-confirmed SARS-CoV-2 infection or an uninfected control (not recorded which).

On this clonotype: This clone may be a read error of a much larger clone one base away. V usage is TRBV30 and J usage is TRBJ2-7; 7 nucleotides line up with TRBD2. The J segment lost 1 base and the V segment lost 0 bases, leaving 6 bases of the junction unmatched. The V gene's germline CDR1 is GTSNPN and CDR2 SVGIG (reference sequence). This CDR3 comprises 15 residues. The CDR3 is CAWSVGLGGSYEQYF. In nucleotides, the CDR3 is TGTGCCTGGAGTGTCGGACTAGGAGGGTCCTACGAGCAGTACTTC.

This clonotype was seen ten or more times. CDR3 DNA: TGTGCCAGCAGCCTCAACCTAAATCTAGCGGGGGGCTCCTACGAGCAGTACTTC. The encoded protein is CASSLNLNLAGGSYEQYF. The chain has TRBV3-1 and TRBJ2-7, with TRBD2 identical over 11 bases. The CDR3 has 18 amino acids. Trimming cost V 4 bases and J 0 bases; bases outside gene matches: 11. From germline, CDR1 is LGHDT and CDR2 YNNKEL (reference sequence).

There are a few counts of this clonotype. This CDR3 is CASSSTDSLNNEKLFF. The CDR3 DNA is TGTGCCAGCAGCTCTACGGACAGTTTGAATAATGAAAAACTGTTTTTT. The chain links TRBV6-5 to TRBJ1-4; perhaps TRBD1 as D (6 bases). V gave up 6 bases and J gave up 4 bases, with 18 bases separating them. CDR3 length: 16 amino acids. The germline CDR1 and CDR2 sequences are MNHEY and SVGAGI.

The rearrangement links TRBV5-1 to TRBJ1-2; D remains unclear. Trimming removed 4 bases at V and 0 bases at J, with 10 bases between. Per germline, CDR1 SGHRS and CDR2 YFSETQ. CDR3 length: 14 amino acids. The CDR3 nucleotides are TGCGCCAGCAGCCCGGCCGGAACTAACTATGGCTACACCTTC. This translates into CASSPAGTNYGYTF.

This clonotype was seen at least ten times. V gene TRBV27 combines with J gene TRBJ2-1; 9 nucleotides line up with TRBD1. Germline V gene lookup returns CDR1 MNHEY and CDR2 SMNVEV (reference sequence). The CDR3 is 15 residues long. Trimming removed 6 bases from V and 4 bases from J; junction bases left unmatched: 7. CDR3 nucleotides: TGTGCCAGCAGCCCCGACAGGGGGGGATACAATGAGCAGTTCTTC. It is translated as CASSPDRGGYNEQFF.

The table lists this clonotype with many counts. The chain recombines TRBV3-1 with TRBJ1-2; no clear D. Trimming stripped 8 bases from V and 6 bases from J, with 16 bases between. Germline CDR1 is LGHDT and CDR2 is YNNKEL (reference sequence). This CDR3 has 13 residues. For the CDR3, the DNA is TGTGCCAGCGGAGGGTTGATGAGTCATGGCTACACCTTC. Translating gives CASGGLMSHGYTF.

This clonotype came up many times. The chain is built from TRBV4-1 and TRBJ2-7; TRBD2 agrees at 11 bases. The CDR3 runs to 14 residues. CDR1 and CDR2 from the germline V gene are MGHRA and YSYEKL. V trimming: 2 bases; J trimming: 4 bases; junction bases outside the gene matches: 1. CDR3: CASSQTSGSYEQYF. The CDR3 DNA follows: TGCGCCAGCAGCCAAACTAGCGGGAGTTACGAGCAGTACTTC.

This clonotype was counted only a few times. The CDR3 region has the DNA TGTGCCAGCAGCTTAGGCGGCGAAAAACTGTTTTTT. It yields the protein CASSLGGEKLFF. The rearrangement joins TRBV7-2 to TRBJ1-4; no definite D call. The CDR3 is made up of 12 amino acids. Germline CDR1 reads SGHTA; CDR2 reads FQGNSA. V was shortened by 1 base and J by 8 bases, with 5 bases between the two germline ends.

The V gene is TRBV6-5, the J gene TRBJ1-6, with D uncertain. Trimming took 5 bases from V and 0 from J, leaving 8 bases between them. Germline assignment: CDR1 MNHEY and CDR2 SVGAGI. CDR3 length: 15 amino acids. CDR3 coding DNA: TGTGCCAGCAGTAAACGGAGCTCCTATAATTCACCCCTCCACTTT. Protein product: CASSKRSSYNSPLHF.

The table lists this clonotype with many counts. The V call is TRBV2, the J call TRBJ1-4; TRBD1 might be the D (5 bases). Looked up from germline, CDR1 is SNHLY and CDR2 is FYNNEI. The V end lost 7 bases, the J end lost 1 base, and 10 bases lay between the germline ends. This CDR3 contains 14 residues. DNA for the CDR3: TGTGCCAGCACCCCGACAGTAACTAATGAAAAACTGTTTTTT. As protein: CASTPTVTNEKLFF.